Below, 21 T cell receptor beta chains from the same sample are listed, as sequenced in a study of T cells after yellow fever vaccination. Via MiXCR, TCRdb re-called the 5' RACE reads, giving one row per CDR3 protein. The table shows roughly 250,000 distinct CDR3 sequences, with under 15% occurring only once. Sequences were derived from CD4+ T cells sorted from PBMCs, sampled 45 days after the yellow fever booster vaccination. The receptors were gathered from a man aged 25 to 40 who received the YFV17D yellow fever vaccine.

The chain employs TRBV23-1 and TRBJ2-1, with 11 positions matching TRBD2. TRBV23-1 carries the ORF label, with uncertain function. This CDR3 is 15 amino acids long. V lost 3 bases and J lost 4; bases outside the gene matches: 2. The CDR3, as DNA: TGCGCCAGCAGTCATGGGACTAGCGGTTACAATGAGCAGTTCTTC. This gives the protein CASSHGTSGYNEQFF.

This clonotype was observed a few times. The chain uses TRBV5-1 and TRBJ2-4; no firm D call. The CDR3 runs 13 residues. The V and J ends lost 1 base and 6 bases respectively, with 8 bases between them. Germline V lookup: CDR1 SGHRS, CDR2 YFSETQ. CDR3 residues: CASSLFDGNIQYF. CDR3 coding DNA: TGCGCCAGCAGCTTGTTCGACGGAAACATTCAGTACTTC.

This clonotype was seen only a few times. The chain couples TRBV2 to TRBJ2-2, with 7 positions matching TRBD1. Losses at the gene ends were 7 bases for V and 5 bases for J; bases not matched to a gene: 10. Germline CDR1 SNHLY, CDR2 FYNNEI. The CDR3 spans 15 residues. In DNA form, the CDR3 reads TGTGCCAGCACTTCGACAGGGCGAGGGACCGGGGAGCTGTTTTTT. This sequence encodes CASTSTGRGTGELFF.

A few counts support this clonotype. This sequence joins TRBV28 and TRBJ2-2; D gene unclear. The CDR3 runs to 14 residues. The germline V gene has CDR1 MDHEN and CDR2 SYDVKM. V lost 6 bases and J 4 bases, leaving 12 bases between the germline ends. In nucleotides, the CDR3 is TGTGCCAGCAGACTCTTCCAGCGCACCGGGGAGCTGTTTTTT. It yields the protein CASRLFQRTGELFF.

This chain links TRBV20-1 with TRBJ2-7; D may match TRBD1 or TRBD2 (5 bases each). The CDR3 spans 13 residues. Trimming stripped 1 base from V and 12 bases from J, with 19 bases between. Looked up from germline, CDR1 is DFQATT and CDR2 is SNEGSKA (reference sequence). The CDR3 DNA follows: TGCAGTGCTAGAGCAGTCGGGACGCTTAGGGCGTACTTC. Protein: CSARAVGTLRAYF.

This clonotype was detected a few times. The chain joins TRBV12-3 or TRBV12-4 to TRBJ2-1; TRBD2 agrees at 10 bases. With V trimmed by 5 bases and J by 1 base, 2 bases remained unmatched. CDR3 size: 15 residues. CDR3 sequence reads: CASSASGSSYNEQFF. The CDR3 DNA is TGTGCCAGCAGTGCTAGCGGGAGTTCCTACAATGAGCAGTTCTTC.

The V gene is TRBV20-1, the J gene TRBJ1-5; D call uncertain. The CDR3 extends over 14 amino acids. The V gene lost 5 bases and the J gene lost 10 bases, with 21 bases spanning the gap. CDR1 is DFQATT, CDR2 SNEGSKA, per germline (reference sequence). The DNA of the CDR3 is TGCAGTGCTTTCTCGCCCTCGCGGGCTCATCCCCAGCATTTT. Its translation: CSAFSPSRAHPQHF.

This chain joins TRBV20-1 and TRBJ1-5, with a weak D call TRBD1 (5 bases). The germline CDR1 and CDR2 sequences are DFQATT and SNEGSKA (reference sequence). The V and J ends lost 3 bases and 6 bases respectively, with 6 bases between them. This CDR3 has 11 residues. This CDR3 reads CSASDSQPQHF. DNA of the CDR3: TGCAGTGCTAGCGACAGTCAGCCCCAGCATTTT.

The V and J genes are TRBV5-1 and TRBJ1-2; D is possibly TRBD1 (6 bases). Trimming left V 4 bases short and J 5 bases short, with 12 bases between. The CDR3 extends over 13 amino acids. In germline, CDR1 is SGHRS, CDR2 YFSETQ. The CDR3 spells CASSEDSPYGYTF. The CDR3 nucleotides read TGCGCCAGCAGCGAGGACAGCCCGTATGGCTACACCTTC.

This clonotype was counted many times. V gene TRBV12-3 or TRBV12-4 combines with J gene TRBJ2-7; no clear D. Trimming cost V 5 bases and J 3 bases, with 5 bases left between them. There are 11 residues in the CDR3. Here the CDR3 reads CASSVRYEQYF. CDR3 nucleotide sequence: TGTGCCAGCAGTGTTCGCTACGAGCAGTACTTC.

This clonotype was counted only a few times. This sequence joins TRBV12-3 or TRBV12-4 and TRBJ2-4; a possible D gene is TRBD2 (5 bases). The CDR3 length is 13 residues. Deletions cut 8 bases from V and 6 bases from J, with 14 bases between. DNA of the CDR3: TGTGCCAGCGGAGGCCGGGGTGGAAACATTCAGTACTTC. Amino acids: CASGGRGGNIQYF.

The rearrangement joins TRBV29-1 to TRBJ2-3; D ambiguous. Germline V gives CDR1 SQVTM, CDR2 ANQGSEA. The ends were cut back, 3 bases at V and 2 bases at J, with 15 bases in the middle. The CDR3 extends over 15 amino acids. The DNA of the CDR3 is TGCAGCGTTGATGTTGGCGGCCGGCACACAGATACGCAGTATTTT. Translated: CSVDVGGRHTDTQYF.

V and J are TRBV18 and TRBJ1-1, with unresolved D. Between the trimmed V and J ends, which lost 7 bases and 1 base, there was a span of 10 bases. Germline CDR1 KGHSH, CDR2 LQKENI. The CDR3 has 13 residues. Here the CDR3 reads CASLRVRNTEAFF. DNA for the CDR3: TGTGCCAGCTTGCGGGTCCGGAACACTGAAGCTTTCTTT.

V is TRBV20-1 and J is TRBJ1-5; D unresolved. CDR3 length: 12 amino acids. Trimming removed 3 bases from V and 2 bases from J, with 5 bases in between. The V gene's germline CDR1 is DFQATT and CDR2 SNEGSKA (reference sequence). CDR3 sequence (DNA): TGCAGTGCTAGTGCCGGCAATCAGCCCCAGCATTTT. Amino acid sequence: CSASAGNQPQHF.

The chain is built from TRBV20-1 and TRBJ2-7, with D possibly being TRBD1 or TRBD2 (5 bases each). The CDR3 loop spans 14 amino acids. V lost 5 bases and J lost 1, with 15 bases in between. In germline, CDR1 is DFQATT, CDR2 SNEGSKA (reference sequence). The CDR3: CSAPRDLNSYEQYF. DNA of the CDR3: TGCAGTGCTCCTCGGGACCTCAATTCCTACGAGCAGTACTTC.

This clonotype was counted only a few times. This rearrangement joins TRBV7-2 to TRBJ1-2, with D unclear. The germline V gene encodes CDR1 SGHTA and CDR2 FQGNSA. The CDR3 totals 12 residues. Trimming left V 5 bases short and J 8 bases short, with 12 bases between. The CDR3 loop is CASSPLRGGYTF. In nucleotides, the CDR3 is TGTGCCAGCAGCCCCCTTCGGGGAGGCTACACCTTC.

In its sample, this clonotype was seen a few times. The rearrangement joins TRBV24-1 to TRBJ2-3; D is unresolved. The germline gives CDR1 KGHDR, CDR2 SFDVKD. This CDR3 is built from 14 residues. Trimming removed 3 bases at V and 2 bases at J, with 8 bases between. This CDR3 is CATSDPKHTDTQYF. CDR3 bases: TGTGCCACCAGTGATCCGAAACACACAGATACGCAGTATTTT.

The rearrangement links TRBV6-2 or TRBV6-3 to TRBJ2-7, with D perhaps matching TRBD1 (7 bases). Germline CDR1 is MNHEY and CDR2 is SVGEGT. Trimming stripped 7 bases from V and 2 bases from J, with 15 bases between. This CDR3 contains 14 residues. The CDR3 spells CASNGGGGPYEQYF. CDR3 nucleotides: TGTGCCAGCAACGGAGGAGGGGGCCCCTACGAGCAGTACTTC.

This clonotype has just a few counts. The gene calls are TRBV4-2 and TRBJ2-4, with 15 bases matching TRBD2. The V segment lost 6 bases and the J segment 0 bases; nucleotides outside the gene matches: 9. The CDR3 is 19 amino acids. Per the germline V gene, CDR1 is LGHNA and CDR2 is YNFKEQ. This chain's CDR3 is CASSLTPGLAGGAKNIQYF. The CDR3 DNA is TGTGCCAGCAGTCTAACCCCGGGACTAGCGGGAGGAGCCAAAAACATTCAGTACTTC.

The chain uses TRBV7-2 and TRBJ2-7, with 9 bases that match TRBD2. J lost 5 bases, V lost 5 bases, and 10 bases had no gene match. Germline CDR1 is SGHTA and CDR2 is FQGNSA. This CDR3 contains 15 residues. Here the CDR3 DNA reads TGTGCCAGCAGCCGCACCCTAGCGGGGTGGGACGAGCAGTACTTC. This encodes CASSRTLAGWDEQYF.

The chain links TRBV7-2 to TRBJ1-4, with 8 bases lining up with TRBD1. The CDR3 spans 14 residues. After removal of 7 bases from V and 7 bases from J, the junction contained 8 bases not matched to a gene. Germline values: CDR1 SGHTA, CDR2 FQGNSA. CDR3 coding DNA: TGTGCCAGCACAGGGGGCGGGTCGCGTGAAAAACTGTTTTTT. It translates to CASTGGGSREKLFF. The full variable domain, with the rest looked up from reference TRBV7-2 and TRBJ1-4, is GAGVSQSPSNKVTEKGKDVELRCDPISGHTALYWYRQSLGQGLEFLIYFQGNSAPDKSGLPSDRFSAERTGGSVSTLTIQRTQQEDSAVYLCASTGGGSREKLFFGSGTQLSVL.